These 8 T cell receptor beta chains were sequenced from one sample in a study of blood T cell repertoires in COVID-19. The assay was immunoSEQ multiplex PCR, and TCRdb's table has in-frame clones only and misses some. In the table there are over 85,000 clones, about 87% of which are singletons. The specimen sequenced was peripheral blood. These receptor sequences come from a human donor in a cohort sampled during active COVID-19.

The genes are TRBV5-4 and TRBJ2-5; the D is unclear. V was clipped by 0 bases and J by 2 bases, with 5 bases between them. The CDR3 spans 13 residues. In germline, CDR1 is SGHNT, CDR2 YYREEE (reference sequence). CDR3 bases: TGTGCCAGCAGCTTGGGTCAGCAAGAGACCCAGTACTTC. This gives the protein CASSLGQQETQYF.

The CDR3 DNA reads as TGTGCCAGCAGCTCACAGGGGAACAGCAATCAGCCCCAGCATTTT. This codes for CASSSQGNSNQPQHF. V and J are TRBV7-9 and TRBJ1-5; 7 nucleotides align to TRBD1. CDR1 is SEHNR and CDR2 is FQNEAQ in the germline V gene (reference sequence). This CDR3 has 15 residues. Trimming removed 4 bases from V and 1 base from J; junction bases left unmatched: 4. Filled out from reference TRBV7-9 and TRBJ1-5, the complete variable domain reads DTGVSQNPRHKITKRGQNVTFRCDPISEHNRLYWYRQTLGQGPEFLTYFQNEAQLEKSRLLSDRFSAERPKGSFSTLEIQRTEQGDSAMYLCASSSQGNSNQPQHFGDGTRLSIL.

The V gene is TRBV27, the J gene TRBJ2-3; D is undetermined. The CDR3 is 14 residues long. Looked up from germline, CDR1 is MNHEY and CDR2 is SMNVEV (reference sequence). Trimming cost V 2 bases and J 1 base, with 7 bases left between them. CDR3: CASSLLAGTDTQYF. The CDR3 nucleotides read TGTGCCAGCAGTTTACTGGCTGGCACAGATACGCAGTATTTT.

The chain has TRBV30 and TRBJ1-1; D uncertain. Per germline, CDR1 GTSNPN and CDR2 SVGIG (reference sequence). The V and J ends lost 0 bases and 0 bases respectively, with 5 bases between them. The CDR3 is 13 amino acids. For the CDR3, the DNA is TGTGCCTGGAGTGTACAAGTGAACACTGAAGCTTTCTTT. It yields the protein CAWSVQVNTEAFF.

The chain has TRBV19 and TRBJ1-2; tentatively, D is TRBD1 (5 bases). Germline loops: CDR1 LNHDA, CDR2 SQIVND (reference sequence). This CDR3 contains 12 residues. The V end was cut by 5 bases, the J end by 7 bases, with 11 bases between. CDR3 nucleotide sequence: TGTGCCAGTAGTTTCCCGCAGGGTGGCTACACCTTC. Translation: CASSFPQGGYTF.

The chain uses TRBV2 and TRBJ2-5; 13 bases fit TRBD2. Germline CDR1 is SNHLY and CDR2 is FYNNEI. The junction had 8 bases not matched to a gene; V was cut back by 3 bases and J by 4 bases. CDR3 length equals 17 residues. The CDR3 sequence: CASSENTSGREGETQYF. The CDR3 nucleotides read TGTGCCAGCAGTGAGAATACTAGCGGGAGGGAGGGAGAGACCCAGTACTTC.

The chain joins TRBV18 to TRBJ2-3; the match to TRBD2 covers 12 bases. The CDR3 extends over 17 amino acids. Germline CDR1 is KGHSH and CDR2 is LQKENI. Trimming cost V 2 bases and J 3 bases; bases outside gene matches: 6. CDR3 loop: CASSPAYLAGGTDTQYF. The CDR3 coding sequence is TGTGCCAGCTCACCAGCCTATCTAGCGGGAGGGACAGATACGCAGTATTTT. The full variable domain, its missing parts supplied by reference TRBV18 and TRBJ2-3, is NAGVMQNPRHLVRRRGQEARLRCSPMKGHSHVYWYRQLPEEGLKFMVYLQKENIIDESGMPKERFSAEFPKEGPSILRIQQVVRGDSAAYFCASSPAYLAGGTDTQYFGPGTRLTVL.

The V and J genes are TRBV5-1 and TRBJ2-1; 12 nucleotides align to TRBD2. CDR1 and CDR2 (germline): SGHRS, YFSETQ. V lost 4 bases, J lost 8 bases, and 13 bases stayed unmatched. There are 17 residues in the CDR3. CDR3 residues: CASSTSTSGSLRDEQFF. For the CDR3, the DNA is TGCGCCAGCAGCACCTCGACTAGCGGGAGTCTAAGGGATGAGCAGTTCTTC. The entire variable domain, with the rest obtained from reference TRBV5-1 and TRBJ2-1, is as follows: KAGVTQTPRYLIKTRGQQVTLSCSPISGHRSVSWYQQTPGQGLQFLFEYFSETQRNKGNFPGRFSGRQFSNSRSEMNVSTLELGDSALYLCASSTSTSGSLRDEQFFGPGTRLTVL.